This T cell receptor (beta chain) was recovered during a study of cytomegalovirus exposure and HLA in healthy donors. Turning to the study itself: The approximately 680 first-cohort repertoires and the roughly 120 validation repertoires shared the same platform, a later analysis reported.

Libraries were prepared by immunoSEQ multiplex PCR; TCRdb keeps only in-frame clonotypes and omits some of them. The data contain 100,000 to 150,000 clones, about 94% of them singletons. As concerns this clone: What it binds is unknown.

Germline loops: CDR1 MGHRA, CDR2 YSYEKL. With 1 base removed from V and 4 bases from J, the gap between germline ends came to 11 bases. The CDR3 extends over 15 amino acids. Study observations and caveats: The TCR clusters that emerged in the first cohort tended, a later analysis found, to co-occur in the approximately 110 validation repertoires.

The chain carries TRBV4-1 and TRBJ1-3; D possibly corresponds to TRBD1 (5 bases). The material sequenced was PBMCs. The source of this sequence is a woman aged 18-30 years in good health and CMV-seronegative. The CDR3 coding sequence is TGCGCCAGCAGCCAAGCGGGGGGGTACGGAAACACCATATATTTT. Translation gives CASSQAGGYGNTIYF.